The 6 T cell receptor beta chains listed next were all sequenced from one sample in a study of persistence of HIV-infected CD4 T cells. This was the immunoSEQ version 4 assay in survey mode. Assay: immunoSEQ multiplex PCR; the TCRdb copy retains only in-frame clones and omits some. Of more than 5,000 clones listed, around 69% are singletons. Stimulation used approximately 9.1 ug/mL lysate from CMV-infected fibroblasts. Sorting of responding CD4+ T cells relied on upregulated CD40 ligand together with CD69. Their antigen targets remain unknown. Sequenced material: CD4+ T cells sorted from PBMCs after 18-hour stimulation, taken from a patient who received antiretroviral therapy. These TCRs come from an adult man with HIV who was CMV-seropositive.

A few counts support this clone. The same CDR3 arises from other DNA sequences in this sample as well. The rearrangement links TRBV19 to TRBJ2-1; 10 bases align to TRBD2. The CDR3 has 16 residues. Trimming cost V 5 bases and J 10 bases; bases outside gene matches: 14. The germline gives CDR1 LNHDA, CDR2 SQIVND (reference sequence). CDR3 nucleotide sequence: TGTGCCAGTAGTCTTAGTGGGAGCGGGGGGGCAAAGGAGCAGTTCTTC. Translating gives CASSLSGSGGAKEQFF.

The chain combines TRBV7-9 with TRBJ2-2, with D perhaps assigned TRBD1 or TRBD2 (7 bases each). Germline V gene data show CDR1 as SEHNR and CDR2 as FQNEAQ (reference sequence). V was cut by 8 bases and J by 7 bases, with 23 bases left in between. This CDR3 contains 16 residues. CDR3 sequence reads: CASAWGGGGPNGELFF. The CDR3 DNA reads TGTGCCAGCGCCTGGGGAGGGGGCGGACCGAACGGGGAGCTGTTTTTT.

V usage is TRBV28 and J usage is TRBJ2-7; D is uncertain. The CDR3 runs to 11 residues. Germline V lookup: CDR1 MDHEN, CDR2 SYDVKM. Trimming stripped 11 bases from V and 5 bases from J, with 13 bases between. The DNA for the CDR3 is TGTGCCTGCGCTAGTTCCCACGAGCAGTACTTC. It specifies CACASSHEQYF.

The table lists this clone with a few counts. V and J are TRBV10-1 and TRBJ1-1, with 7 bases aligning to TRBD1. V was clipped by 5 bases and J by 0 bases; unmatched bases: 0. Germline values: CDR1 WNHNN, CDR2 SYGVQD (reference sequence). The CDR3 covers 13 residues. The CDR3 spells CASSQGVNTEAFF. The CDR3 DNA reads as TGCGCCAGCAGTCAGGGGGTGAACACTGAAGCTTTCTTT.

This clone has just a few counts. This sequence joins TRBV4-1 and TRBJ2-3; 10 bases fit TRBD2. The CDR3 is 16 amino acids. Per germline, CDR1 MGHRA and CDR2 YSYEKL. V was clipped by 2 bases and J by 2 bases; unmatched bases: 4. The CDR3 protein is CASSQKLAGLTDTQYF. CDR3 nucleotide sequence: TGCGCCAGCAGCCAAAAACTAGCGGGACTCACAGATACGCAGTATTTT.

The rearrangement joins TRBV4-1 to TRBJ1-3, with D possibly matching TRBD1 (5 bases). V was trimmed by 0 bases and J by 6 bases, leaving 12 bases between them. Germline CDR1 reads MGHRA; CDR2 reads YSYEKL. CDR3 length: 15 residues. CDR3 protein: CASSQDRGEVNTIYF. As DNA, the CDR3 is TGCGCCAGCAGCCAAGATCGAGGGGAAGTAAACACCATATATTTT.